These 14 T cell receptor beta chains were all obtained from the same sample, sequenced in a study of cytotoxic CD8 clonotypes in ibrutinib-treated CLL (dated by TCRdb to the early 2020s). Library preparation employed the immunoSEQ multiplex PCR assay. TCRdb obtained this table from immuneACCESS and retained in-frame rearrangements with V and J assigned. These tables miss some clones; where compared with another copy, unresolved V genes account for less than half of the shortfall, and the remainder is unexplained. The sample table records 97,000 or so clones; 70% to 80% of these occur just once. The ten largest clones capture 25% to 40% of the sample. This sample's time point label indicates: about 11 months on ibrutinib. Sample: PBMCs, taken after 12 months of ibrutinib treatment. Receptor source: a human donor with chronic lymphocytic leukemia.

CDR3 in amino acids: CASSEGQGAWKLFF. CDR3 sequence (DNA): TGTGCCAGCAGTGAGGGGCAGGGGGCGTGGAAACTGTTTTTT. The chain uses TRBV6-1 and TRBJ1-4; TRBD1 matches at 8 bases. The CDR3 consists of 14 residues. Germline V lookup: CDR1 MNHNS, CDR2 SASEGT. V was pared by 3 bases and J by 11 bases, with 8 bases of the junction left unmatched.

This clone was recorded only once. CDR3 residues: CSVESPRTGSKYEQYF. The CDR3 DNA sequence: TGCAGCGTTGAATCACCCCGGACAGGTTCAAAATACGAGCAGTACTTC. This rearrangement joins TRBV29-1 to TRBJ2-7, with TRBD1 matching over 7 bases. The CDR3 has 16 amino acids. From germline, CDR1 is SQVTM and CDR2 ANQGSEA. With V trimmed by 2 bases and J by 4 bases, 14 bases remained unmatched.

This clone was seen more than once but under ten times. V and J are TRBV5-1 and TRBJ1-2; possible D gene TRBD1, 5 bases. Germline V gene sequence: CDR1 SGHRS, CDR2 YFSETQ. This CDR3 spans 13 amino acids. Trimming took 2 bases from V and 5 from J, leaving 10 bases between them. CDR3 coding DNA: TGCGCCAGCAGCTTAGACAGCACTTATGGCTACACCTTC. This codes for CASSLDSTYGYTF.

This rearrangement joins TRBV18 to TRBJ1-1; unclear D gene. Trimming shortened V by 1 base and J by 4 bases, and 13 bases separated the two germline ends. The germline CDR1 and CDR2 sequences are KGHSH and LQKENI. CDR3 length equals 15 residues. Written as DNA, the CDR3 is TGTGCCAGCTCACCACATTATGGGAGTAGCACTGAAGCTTTCTTT. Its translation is CASSPHYGSSTEAFF.

CDR3 sequence (DNA): TGTGCCAGCAGCTCGCGGACAGGGGGATTAGGGGCCAACGTCCTGACTTTC. Encoded protein: CASSSRTGGLGANVLTF. The chain is built from TRBV13 and TRBJ2-6, with 10 positions matching TRBD1. V was pared by 4 bases and J by 4 bases, with 7 bases of the junction left unmatched. Germline loops: CDR1 PRHDT, CDR2 FYEKMQ (reference sequence). The CDR3 consists of 17 residues.

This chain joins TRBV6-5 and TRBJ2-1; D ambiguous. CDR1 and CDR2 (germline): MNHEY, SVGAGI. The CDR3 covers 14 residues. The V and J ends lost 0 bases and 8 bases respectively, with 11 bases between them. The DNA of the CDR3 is TGTGCCAGCAGTTACTCGACCCGGGTCTATGAGCAGTTCTTC. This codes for CASSYSTRVYEQFF.

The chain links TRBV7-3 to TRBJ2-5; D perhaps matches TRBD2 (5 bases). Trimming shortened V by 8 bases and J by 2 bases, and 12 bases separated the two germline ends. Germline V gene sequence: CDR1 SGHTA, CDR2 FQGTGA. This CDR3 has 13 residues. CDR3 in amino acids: CASSQSGQETQYF. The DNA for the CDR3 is TGTGCCAGCTCCCAATCGGGGCAAGAGACCCAGTACTTC.

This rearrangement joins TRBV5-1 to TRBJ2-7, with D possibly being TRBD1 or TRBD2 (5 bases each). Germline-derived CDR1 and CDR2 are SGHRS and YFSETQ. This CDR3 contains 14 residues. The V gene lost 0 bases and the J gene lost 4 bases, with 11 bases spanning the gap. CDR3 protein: CASSLALWGYEQYF. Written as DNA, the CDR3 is TGCGCCAGCAGCTTGGCCCTGTGGGGGTACGAGCAGTACTTC.

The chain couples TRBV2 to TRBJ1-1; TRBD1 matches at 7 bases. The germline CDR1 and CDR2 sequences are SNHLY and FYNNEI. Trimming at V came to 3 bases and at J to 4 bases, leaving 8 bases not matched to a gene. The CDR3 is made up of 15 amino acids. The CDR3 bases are TGTGCCAGCAGTGATGGGGACAGTGGGGTCACTGAAGCTTTCTTT. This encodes CASSDGDSGVTEAFF.

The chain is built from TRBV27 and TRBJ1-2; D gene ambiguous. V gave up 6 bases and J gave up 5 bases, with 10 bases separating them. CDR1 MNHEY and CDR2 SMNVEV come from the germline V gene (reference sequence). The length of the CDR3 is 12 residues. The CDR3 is CASSTSGYGYTF. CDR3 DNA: TGTGCCAGCAGCACCTCGGGATATGGCTACACCTTC.

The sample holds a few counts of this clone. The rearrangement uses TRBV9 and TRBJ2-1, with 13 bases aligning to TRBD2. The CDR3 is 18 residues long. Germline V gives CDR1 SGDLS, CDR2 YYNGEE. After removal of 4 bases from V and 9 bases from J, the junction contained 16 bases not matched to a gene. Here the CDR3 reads CASSSTSGLAGPRGEQFF. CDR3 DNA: TGTGCCAGCAGCTCGACCTCGGGACTAGCGGGGCCACGGGGTGAGCAGTTCTTC.

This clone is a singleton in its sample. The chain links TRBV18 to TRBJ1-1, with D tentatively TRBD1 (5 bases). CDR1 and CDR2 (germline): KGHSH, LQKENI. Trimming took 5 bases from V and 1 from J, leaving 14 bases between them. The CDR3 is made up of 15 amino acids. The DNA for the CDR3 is TGTGCCAGCTCAGCCTCAGACAGCGCGAACACTGAAGCTTTCTTT. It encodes CASSASDSANTEAFF.

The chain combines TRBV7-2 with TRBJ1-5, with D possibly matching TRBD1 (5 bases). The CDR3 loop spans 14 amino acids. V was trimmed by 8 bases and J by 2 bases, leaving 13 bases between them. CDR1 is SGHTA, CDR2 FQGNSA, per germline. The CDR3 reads CASGRGGGNQPQHF. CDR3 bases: TGTGCCAGCGGTAGGGGCGGAGGCAATCAGCCCCAGCATTTT.

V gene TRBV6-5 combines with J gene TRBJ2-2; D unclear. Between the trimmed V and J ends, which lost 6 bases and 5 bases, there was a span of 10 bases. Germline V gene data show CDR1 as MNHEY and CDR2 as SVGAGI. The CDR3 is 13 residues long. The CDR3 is CASRSLATGELFF. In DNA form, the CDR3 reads TGTGCCAGCAGGTCCTTAGCTACCGGGGAGCTGTTTTTT.